What follows are 15 T cell receptor beta chains derived from one specimen sequenced in a study of T cell changes during pregnancy in multiple sclerosis. Measured with immunoSEQ multiplex PCR; TCRdb has only the in-frame clones, and not every one. The profile shows over 35,000 clones, 94% of them singletons. Source: CD8+ T cells from peripheral blood mononuclear cells, taken in the third trimester of pregnancy. These TCRs come from a female donor with multiple sclerosis, enrolled in a pregnancy study.

The chain has TRBV6-5 and TRBJ2-7; TRBD2 is a possible D gene (6 bases). CDR3 size: 14 residues. V lost 3 bases and J 2 bases, leaving 11 bases between the germline ends. Germline-derived CDR1 and CDR2 are MNHEY and SVGAGI. Written as DNA, the CDR3 is TGTGCCAGCAGTTATCGAGGGACTCCCTACGAGCAGTACTTC. Translating it yields CASSYRGTPYEQYF.

Ten or more counts support this clone. The V call is TRBV28, the J call TRBJ1-2; the D is unclear. This CDR3 region has 11 residues. Germline-derived CDR1 and CDR2 are MDHEN and SYDVKM. The V gene lost 3 bases and the J gene lost 8 bases, with 7 bases spanning the gap. CDR3 sequence: CASSFLGGYTF. The CDR3 DNA reads TGTGCCAGCAGTTTCCTCGGGGGCTACACCTTC.

This sequence joins TRBV14 and TRBJ1-2; D unclear. The germline V gene encodes CDR1 SGHDN and CDR2 FVKESK. V was cut by 4 bases and J by 2 bases, with 11 bases left in between. The CDR3 extends over 14 amino acids. CDR3 in amino acids: CASSPSMRNYGYTF. The CDR3 DNA sequence: TGTGCCAGCAGCCCCTCAATGCGGAACTATGGCTACACCTTC.

The gene calls are TRBV4-3 and TRBJ2-7, with D unresolved. The V end was cut by 0 bases, the J end by 3 bases, with 6 bases between. This CDR3 spans 13 amino acids. The germline V gene has CDR1 LGHNA and CDR2 YSLEER. The CDR3 region has the DNA TGCGCCAGCAGCCAAGATCCCCTCTACGAGCAGTACTTC. Amino acids: CASSQDPLYEQYF.

The chain has TRBV5-6 and TRBJ2-1, with 8 bases fitting TRBD2. CDR3 length: 13 residues. Germline loops: CDR1 SGHDT, CDR2 YYEEEE. V shed 5 bases, J shed 8 bases, and the junction held 6 bases outside the gene matches. The CDR3 is CASRAGLEHEQFF. In nucleotides, the CDR3 is TGTGCCAGCAGGGCGGGACTAGAACATGAGCAGTTCTTC.

The rearrangement joins TRBV7-9 to TRBJ2-7, with 8 positions matching TRBD1. J lost 4 bases, V lost 5 bases, and 7 bases had no gene match. CDR3 size: 14 residues. Per germline, CDR1 SEHNR and CDR2 FQNEAQ (reference sequence). CDR3 in DNA: TGTGCCAGCAGCCGGACAGGGTCACTATACGAGCAGTACTTC. Amino acids: CASSRTGSLYEQYF.

The chain joins TRBV7-9 to TRBJ2-1; D might be TRBD2 (6 bases). V shed 5 bases and J shed 6 bases, with 11 bases lying between them. This CDR3 comprises 13 residues. Germline CDR1 and CDR2: SEHNR and FQNEAQ (reference sequence). The CDR3 nucleotides read TGTGCCAGCAGCCACCCCGGGGGCAATGAGCAGTTCTTC. This translates into CASSHPGGNEQFF.

This sequence joins TRBV28 and TRBJ1-5, with D perhaps matching TRBD1 (6 bases). Trimming shortened V by 2 bases and J by 4 bases, and 12 bases separated the two germline ends. The CDR3 contains 15 residues. Germline CDR1 MDHEN, CDR2 SYDVKM. Here the CDR3 DNA reads TGTGCCAGCAGTTTAGGCGGGCAGGGGAATCAGCCCCAGCATTTT. It specifies CASSLGGQGNQPQHF.

The chain is built from TRBV27 and TRBJ1-1; D unclear. The V end lost 8 bases, the J end lost 1 base, and 11 bases lay between the germline ends. Looked up from germline, CDR1 is MNHEY and CDR2 is SMNVEV (reference sequence). CDR3 length: 13 amino acids. The CDR3 here is CASSAASNTEAFF. CDR3 DNA: TGTGCCAGCTCCGCGGCTTCGAACACTGAAGCTTTCTTT.

This chain uses TRBV18 with TRBJ2-7, with 9 nucleotides matching TRBD1. V trimming: 6 bases; J trimming: 5 bases; junction bases outside the gene matches: 11. The CDR3 runs to 15 residues. Germline V gene lookup returns CDR1 KGHSH and CDR2 LQKENI. The CDR3 DNA is TGTGCCAGCTCCCCCACCCCGGGACAGGGCGACGAGCAGTACTTC. As protein: CASSPTPGQGDEQYF.

The chain uses TRBV28 and TRBJ2-5; D possibly corresponds to TRBD1 (5 bases). The J call is doubtful: the DNA matches TRBJ2-7 better. This CDR3 contains 14 residues. CDR1 and CDR2 (germline): MDHEN, SYDVKM. The CDR3 DNA reads TGTGCCACCAACAGGTTTTCTACTTCCTACGAGCAGTACTTC. It yields the protein CATNRFSTSYEQYF.

The rearrangement joins TRBV7-2 to TRBJ2-1, with D perhaps TRBD2 (5 bases). V lost 3 bases and J 9 bases, leaving 9 bases between the germline ends. This CDR3 is built from 12 residues. Germline V gene sequence: CDR1 SGHTA, CDR2 FQGNSA. CDR3 region: CASSFPGFEQFF. For the CDR3, the DNA is TGTGCCAGCAGCTTCCCGGGGTTTGAGCAGTTCTTC.

The rearrangement links TRBV29-1 to TRBJ2-3, with 13 bases aligning to TRBD2. J gave up 2 bases and V 1 base, and 3 bases lay outside the gene matches. The CDR3 sequence is 16 residues long. Per the germline V gene, CDR1 is SQVTM and CDR2 is ANQGSEA. This CDR3 reads CSVEGGTSGNTDTQYF. Here the CDR3 DNA reads TGCAGCGTTGAAGGGGGGACTAGCGGGAACACAGATACGCAGTATTTT.

The chain recombines TRBV9 with TRBJ1-4; 7 nucleotides agree with TRBD1. V shed 4 bases and J 8 bases; nucleotides not matched to a gene: 11. CDR3 size: 15 residues. Germline assignment: CDR1 SGDLS and CDR2 YYNGEE. The CDR3 protein is CASSPRTGLSEKLFF. The CDR3 region has the DNA TGTGCCAGCAGCCCTCGGACAGGTTTGAGCGAAAAACTGTTTTTT.

The chain combines TRBV2 with TRBJ2-7, with 7 bases that match TRBD2. The V gene's germline CDR1 is SNHLY and CDR2 FYNNEI. The trim removed 1 base at V and 4 bases at J, leaving 4 bases unmatched. The CDR3 runs 14 residues. CDR3 region: CASSEGPGGYEQYF. Written as DNA, the CDR3 is TGTGCCAGCAGTGAAGGCCCGGGGGGATACGAGCAGTACTTC.